This T cell receptor (beta chain) is from a study of shared clonotypes between healthy human individuals. Sequencing used immunoSEQ multiplex PCR; TCRdb keeps in-frame clones, though not all of them. This table has about 450,000 clones, more than 75% appearing once. The sample taken for sequencing was PBMCs. The clonotype comes from a woman in her thirties or forties in good health. Some clones in this sample may be carry-over from other donors' samples.

CDR3: CGIVRGRSDTEAFF. For the CDR3, the DNA is TGTGGAATCGTACGGGGCAGGTCTGACACTGAAGCTTTCTTT. J is TRBJ1-1 and V is TRBV30; tentatively, D is TRBD1 (5 bases). The CDR3 extends over 14 amino acids. CDR1 is GTSNPN, CDR2 SVGIG, per germline (reference sequence). Full variable domain (rest looked up from reference TRBV30 and TRBJ1-1): SQTIHQWPATLVQPVGSPLSLECTVEGTSNPNLYWYRQAAGRGLQLLFYSVGIGQISSEVPQNLSASRPQDRQFILSSKKLLLSDSGFYLCGIVRGRSDTEAFFGQGTRLTVV.